These 10 T cell receptor beta chains were all obtained from the same sample, sequenced in a study of T-cell reconstitution after alpha-beta-depleted transplantation in children. It was with unique molecular identifiers that the TCRbeta library was prepared. TCRdb analysed the PCR reads with MiXCR anew, one entry per CDR3 protein. This sample has hundreds of thousands of distinct CDR3 sequences, with 13% found just once. Sequenced material: PBMCs, mostly from graft donor cells, taken 360 days after TCRalphabeta/CD19-depleted stem cell transplant. The receptors originated from a male patient under 18 who had a stem cell transplant for acute myeloid leukemia, so the T cells may come from the graft donor.

In this sample, this clonotype turned up many times. The chain recombines TRBV29-1 with TRBJ2-3; perhaps TRBD1 as D (5 bases). Germline V gene sequence: CDR1 SQVTM, CDR2 ANQGSEA. V shed 5 bases and J shed 5 bases, with 8 bases lying between them. The CDR3 is 11 residues long. The CDR3 region is CSVPQGDTQYF. CDR3 bases: TGCAGCGTTCCCCAGGGAGATACGCAGTATTTT.

As DNA, the CDR3 is TGTGCCAGCAGTGAAGCGCGCCAGGGCGATACGCAGTATTTT. It translates to CASSEARQGDTQYF. This sequence joins TRBV6-1 and TRBJ2-3, with TRBD1 as a possible D gene (5 bases). The CDR3 extends over 14 amino acids. Between the trimmed V and J ends, which lost 0 bases and 6 bases, there was a span of 10 bases. CDR1 is MNHNS and CDR2 is SASEGT in the germline V gene.

The V and J genes are TRBV5-1 and TRBJ2-3; TRBD2 matches 8 bases. V was clipped by 4 bases and J by 6 bases; unmatched bases: 7. Germline V CDR1 and CDR2: SGHRS, YFSETQ. The CDR3 totals 14 residues. DNA of the CDR3: TGCGCCAGCAGCCCTGGGACTAGTCCGGATACGCAGTATTTT. Protein product: CASSPGTSPDTQYF. The entire variable domain, with the rest obtained from reference TRBV5-1 and TRBJ2-3, is as follows: KAGVTQTPRYLIKTRGQQVTLSCSPISGHRSVSWYQQTPGQGLQFLFEYFSETQRNKGNFPGRFSGRQFSNSRSEMNVSTLELGDSALYLCASSPGTSPDTQYFGPGTRLTVL.

This clonotype was detected ten times or more. The rearrangement links TRBV29-1 to TRBJ2-6; tentative D call: TRBD1 (6 bases). V was pared by 6 bases and J by 0 bases, with 15 bases between. The V gene's germline CDR1 is SQVTM and CDR2 ANQGSEA. The CDR3 contains 16 residues. The CDR3 loop is CSVVPGQGSGANVLTF. CDR3 nucleotides: TGCAGCGTGGTCCCGGGACAAGGCTCTGGGGCCAACGTCCTGACTTTC.

The V gene is TRBV3-1, the J gene TRBJ1-2; TRBD1 is a possible D gene (5 bases). Trimming shortened V by 4 bases and J by 6 bases, and 6 bases separated the two germline ends. This CDR3 is built from 11 residues. Germline V gives CDR1 LGHDT, CDR2 YNNKEL (reference sequence). The CDR3 protein is CASSPGDGYTF. CDR3 nucleotide sequence: TGTGCCAGCAGCCCGGGGGATGGCTACACCTTC.

J is TRBJ2-1 and V is TRBV5-1; D is unresolved. The CDR3 contains 15 residues. Per germline, CDR1 SGHRS and CDR2 YFSETQ. Trimming cost V 0 bases and J 4 bases, with 11 bases left between them. The CDR3 here is CASSLDSSAYNEQFF. DNA for the CDR3: TGCGCCAGCAGCTTGGACTCTTCAGCGTACAATGAGCAGTTCTTC.

The chain recombines TRBV7-9 with TRBJ2-2; 14 bases map to TRBD2. The germline CDR1 and CDR2 sequences are SEHNR and FQNEAQ (reference sequence). There are 19 residues in the CDR3. The V segment lost 4 bases and the J segment 5 bases; nucleotides outside the gene matches: 12. CDR3 nucleotides: TGTGCCAGCAGCTCCGGGACTAGCGGGAGTTTTCGGAAAACCGGGGAGCTGTTTTTT. It translates to CASSSGTSGSFRKTGELFF.

In its sample, this clonotype was seen a few times. The chain recombines TRBV7-8 with TRBJ2-2; D unclear. V lost 5 bases to trimming and J lost 6 bases, with 19 bases between them. The CDR3 loop spans 16 amino acids. In germline, CDR1 is SGHVS, CDR2 FQNEAQ. CDR3 protein: CASSLLQSSVAGELFF. As DNA, the CDR3 is TGTGCCAGCAGCCTCCTGCAAAGTTCGGTGGCCGGGGAGCTGTTTTTT.

A few counts support this clonotype. The chain recombines TRBV2 with TRBJ2-5; D is unresolved. Germline V gives CDR1 SNHLY, CDR2 FYNNEI. The V end was cut by 9 bases, the J end by 2 bases, with 16 bases between. There are 14 residues in the CDR3. Here the CDR3 reads CASIPLSVQETQYF. CDR3 DNA: TGTGCCAGTATACCGCTGTCGGTTCAAGAGACCCAGTACTTC.

The chain has TRBV3-1 and TRBJ2-7, with 7 positions matching TRBD1. Germline assignment: CDR1 LGHDT and CDR2 YNNKEL (reference sequence). The CDR3 contains 13 residues. The ends lost 3 bases at V and 7 bases at J; junction bases unmatched: 6. The DNA of the CDR3 is TGTGCCAGCAGCCACCGGGGCAGGGGGGAGCAGTACTTC. Translated, it gives CASSHRGRGEQYF.